The rows below give T cell receptor beta chains drawn from one sample of a study of T cell responses to AZD1222 COVID-19 vaccine. Profiled with immunoSEQ multiplex PCR; TCRdb holds only in-frame clones, not every one. This repertoire shows under 170,000 clones, roughly 90% found once; its top ten account for under 4%. Sequenced material: peripheral blood, taken 28 days after the second AZD1222 dose. All receptors derive from an adult who received the AZD1222 COVID-19 vaccine. Each CDR3 is given with its conserved first and last residue. The order of the fields is J gene, V gene, CDR3 protein.

TRBJ2-7	TRBV2	CASSDDRDYEQYF
TRBJ2-1	TRBV3-1/TRBV3-2	CASSTHSYNEQFF
TRBJ2-3	TRBV7-9	CASSFPWAGTDTQYF
TRBJ2-5	TRBV6-5	CASSFRTDNKGTQYF
TRBJ2-1	TRBV20-1	CSASVLAGGLAGYNEQFF
TRBJ2-7	TRBV14	CASSQGAIRAYEQYF
TRBJ2-7	TRBV7-6	CASSLTSGRGGEQYF
TRBJ1-1	TRBV19	CASSIGTGKGPEAFF
TRBJ2-2	TRBV2	CASSKAGSTGELFF
TRBJ1-2	TRBV9	CASSPPGSANYGYTF
TRBJ1-5	TRBV2	CASSAQDLGQPQHF
TRBJ2-1	TRBV7-9	CASSLTRQDNEEQFF
TRBJ2-7	TRBV6-5	CASSKADLYEQYF
TRBJ2-7	TRBV7-8	CASSLGIEQYF
TRBJ2-7	TRBV4-2	CASSQEMADSPYEQYF
TRBJ1-6	TRBV6-5	CASSYYDSPLHF
TRBJ2-3	TRBV5-3	CARSGTSGEQHTQYF
TRBJ2-7	TRBV6-6	CASSIAGKHYEQYF
TRBJ2-5	TRBV11-2	CASSLNRGPSQETQYF
TRBJ1-2	TRBV2	CASSVPEGVGGYTF
TRBJ1-2	TRBV5-1	CASSPTDRGDGYTF
TRBJ2-1	TRBV11-2	CASSLEGFPYNEQFF